Each of the 3 T cell receptor beta chains below was sequenced from the same sample in a study of radiotherapy plus CTLA-4 blockade in lung cancer. The repertoire was sequenced with immunoSEQ multiplex PCR; TCRdb's copy has only in-frame clones and lacks some. The sample has more than 75,000 clones, 65% to 80% seen once; the top ten hold 2.8%. The starting material was peripheral blood, obtained from a patient treated with radiotherapy plus ipilimumab. The source is a human donor with non-small cell lung cancer who had a partial response to radiotherapy plus ipilimumab. Some clones in this sample may be carry-over from other donors' samples.

CDR3 sequence: CASSFDGTGTGTSGPYNEQFF. The CDR3 DNA reads as TGCGCCAGCAGCTTCGACGGTACCGGGACAGGGACTAGCGGCCCCTACAATGAGCAGTTCTTC. The rearrangement uses TRBV5-1 and TRBJ2-1; 11 nucleotides align to TRBD2. CDR1 and CDR2 from the germline V gene are SGHRS and YFSETQ. The CDR3 length is 21 residues. The J segment lost 2 bases and the V segment lost 2 bases, leaving 18 bases of the junction unmatched.

This rearrangement joins TRBV12-5 to TRBJ2-1; a weak D match, TRBD1 (5 bases). CDR3 size: 16 residues. Germline assignment: CDR1 LGHNT and CDR2 FRNRAP. Trimming took 6 bases from V and 0 from J, leaving 15 bases between them. Here the CDR3 reads CASGGRAGRSYNEQFF. The CDR3 DNA follows: TGTGCTAGTGGGGGGCGAGCAGGGCGCTCCTACAATGAGCAGTTCTTC. Full variable domain (outside the CDR3, taken from reference TRBV12-5 and TRBJ2-1): DARVTQTPRHKVTEMGQEVTMRCQPILGHNTVFWYRQTMMQGLELLAYFRNRAPLDDSGMPKDRFSAEMPDATLATLKIQPSEPRDSAVYFCASGGRAGRSYNEQFFGPGTRLTVL.

The chain carries TRBV11-2 and TRBJ1-2; a weak D match, TRBD1 (6 bases). Trimming took off 5 bases at V and 6 bases at J, with 22 bases between the two ends. CDR1 SGHAT and CDR2 FQNNGV come from the germline V gene. This CDR3 is built from 16 residues. This CDR3 is CASSRTRASQGNGYTF. CDR3 nucleotides: TGTGCCAGCAGCCGCACCCGGGCCTCCCAGGGGAATGGCTACACCTTC.